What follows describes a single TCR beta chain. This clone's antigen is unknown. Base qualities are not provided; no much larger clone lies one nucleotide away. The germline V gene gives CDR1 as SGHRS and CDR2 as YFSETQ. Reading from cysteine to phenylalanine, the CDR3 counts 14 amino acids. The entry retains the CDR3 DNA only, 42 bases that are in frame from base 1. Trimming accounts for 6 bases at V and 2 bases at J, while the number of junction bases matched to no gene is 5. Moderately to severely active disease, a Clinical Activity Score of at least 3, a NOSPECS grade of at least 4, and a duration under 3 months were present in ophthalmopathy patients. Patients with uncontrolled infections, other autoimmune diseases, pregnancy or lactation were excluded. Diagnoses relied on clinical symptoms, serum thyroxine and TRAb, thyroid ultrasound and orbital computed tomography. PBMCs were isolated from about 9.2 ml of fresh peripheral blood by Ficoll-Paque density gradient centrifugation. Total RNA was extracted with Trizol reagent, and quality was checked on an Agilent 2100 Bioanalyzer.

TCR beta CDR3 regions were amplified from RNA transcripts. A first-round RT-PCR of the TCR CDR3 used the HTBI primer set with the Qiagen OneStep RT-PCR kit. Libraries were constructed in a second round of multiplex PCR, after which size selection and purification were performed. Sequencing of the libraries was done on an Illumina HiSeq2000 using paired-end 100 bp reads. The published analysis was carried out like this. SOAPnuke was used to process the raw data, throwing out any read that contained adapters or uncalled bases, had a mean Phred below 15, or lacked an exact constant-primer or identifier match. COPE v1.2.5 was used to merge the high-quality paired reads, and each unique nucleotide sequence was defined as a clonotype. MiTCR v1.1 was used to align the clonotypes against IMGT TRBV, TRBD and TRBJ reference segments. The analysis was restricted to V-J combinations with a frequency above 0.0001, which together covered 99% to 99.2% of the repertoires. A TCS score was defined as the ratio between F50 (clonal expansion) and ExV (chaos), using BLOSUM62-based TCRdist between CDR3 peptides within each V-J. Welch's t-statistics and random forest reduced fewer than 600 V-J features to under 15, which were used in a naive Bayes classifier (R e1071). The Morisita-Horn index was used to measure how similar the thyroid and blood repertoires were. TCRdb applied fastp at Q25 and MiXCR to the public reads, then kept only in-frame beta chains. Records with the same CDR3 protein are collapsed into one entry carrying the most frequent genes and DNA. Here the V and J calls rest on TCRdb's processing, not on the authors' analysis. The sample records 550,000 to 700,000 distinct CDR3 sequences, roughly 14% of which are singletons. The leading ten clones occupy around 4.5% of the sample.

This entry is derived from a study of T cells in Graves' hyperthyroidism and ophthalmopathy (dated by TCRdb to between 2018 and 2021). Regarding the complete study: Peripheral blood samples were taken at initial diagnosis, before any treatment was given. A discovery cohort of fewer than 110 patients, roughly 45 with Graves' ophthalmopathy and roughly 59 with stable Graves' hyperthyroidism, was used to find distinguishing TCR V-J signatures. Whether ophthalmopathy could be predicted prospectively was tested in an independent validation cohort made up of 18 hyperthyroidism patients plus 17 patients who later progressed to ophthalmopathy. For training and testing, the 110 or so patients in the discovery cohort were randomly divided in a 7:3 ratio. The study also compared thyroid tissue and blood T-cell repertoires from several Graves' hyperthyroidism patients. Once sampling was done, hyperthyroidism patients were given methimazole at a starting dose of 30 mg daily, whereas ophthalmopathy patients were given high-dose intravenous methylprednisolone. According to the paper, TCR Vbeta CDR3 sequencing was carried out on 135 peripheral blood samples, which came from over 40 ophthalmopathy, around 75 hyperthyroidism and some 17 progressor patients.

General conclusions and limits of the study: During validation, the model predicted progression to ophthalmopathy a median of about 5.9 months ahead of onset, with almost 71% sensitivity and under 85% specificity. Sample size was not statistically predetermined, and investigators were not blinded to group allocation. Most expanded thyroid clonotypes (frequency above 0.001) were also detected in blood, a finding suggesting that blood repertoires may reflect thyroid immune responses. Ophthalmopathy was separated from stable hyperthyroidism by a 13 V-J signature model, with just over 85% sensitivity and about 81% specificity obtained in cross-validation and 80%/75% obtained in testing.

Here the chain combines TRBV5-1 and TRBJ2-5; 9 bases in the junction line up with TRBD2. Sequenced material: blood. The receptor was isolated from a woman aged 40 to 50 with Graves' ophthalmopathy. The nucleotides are TGCGCCAGCAAAAGACTAGCGGATCAAGAGACCCAGTACTTC. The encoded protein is CASKRLADQETQYF.